This T cell receptor beta chain was sequenced for a study of cytomegalovirus exposure and HLA in healthy donors. Broader study findings: Researchers reported in a later analysis that common viral pathogens appeared linked to several top clusters. With further analysis later on, most CMV-associated TCR beta chains appeared HLA-restricted. Trimming of TCR beta V- and J-genes showed a link, identified in a later analysis, to a missense DCLRE1C variant. TRBV6-2, TRBV6-3 and some other V segments were excluded as indistinguishable.

PCR amplification relied on 60 Vbeta primers (plus 13 Jbeta primers). Clones were sequenced by immunoSEQ multiplex PCR, and TCRdb holds only the in-frame ones, with some missing. The sample holds approximately 120,000 clones. The V end lost 5 bases, the J end lost 1 base, and 12 bases lay between the germline ends. The germline V gene encodes CDR1 GTSNPN and CDR2 SVGIG (reference sequence). The CDR3 is 14 amino acids. About this clone itself: What it binds is unknown.

The sequence came from a man between 40 and 49 years old in good health and CMV-seronegative. The sequencing input was PBMCs. The chain joins TRBV30 to TRBJ1-5, with D maybe TRBD1 (6 bases). CDR3 sequence reads: CAWHWQGSNQPQHF. CDR3 DNA sequence: TGTGCCTGGCACTGGCAGGGGAGCAATCAGCCCCAGCATTTT. The full variable domain, its missing parts supplied by reference TRBV30 and TRBJ1-5, is SQTIHQWPATLVQPVGSPLSLECTVEGTSNPNLYWYRQAAGRGLQLLFYSVGIGQISSEVPQNLSASRPQDRQFILSSKKLLLSDSGFYLCAWHWQGSNQPQHFGDGTRLSIL.